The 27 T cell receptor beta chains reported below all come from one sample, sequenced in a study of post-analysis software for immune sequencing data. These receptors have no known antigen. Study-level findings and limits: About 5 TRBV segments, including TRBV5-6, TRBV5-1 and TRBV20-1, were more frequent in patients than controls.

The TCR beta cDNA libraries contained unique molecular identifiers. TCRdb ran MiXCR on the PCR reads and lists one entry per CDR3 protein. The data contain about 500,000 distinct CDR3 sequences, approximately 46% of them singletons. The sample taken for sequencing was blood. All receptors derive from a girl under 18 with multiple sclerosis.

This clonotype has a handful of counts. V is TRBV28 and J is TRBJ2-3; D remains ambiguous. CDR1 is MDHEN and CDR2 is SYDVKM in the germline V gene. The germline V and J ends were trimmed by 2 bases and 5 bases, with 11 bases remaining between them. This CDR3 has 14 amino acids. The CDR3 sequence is CASSLASVLDTQYF. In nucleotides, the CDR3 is TGTGCCAGCAGTTTAGCGAGCGTGTTAGATACGCAGTATTTT.

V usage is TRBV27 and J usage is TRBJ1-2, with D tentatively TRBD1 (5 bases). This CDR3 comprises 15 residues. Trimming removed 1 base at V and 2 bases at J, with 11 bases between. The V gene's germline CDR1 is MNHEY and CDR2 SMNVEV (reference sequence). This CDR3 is CASSLLAGGNYGYTF. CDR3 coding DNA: TGTGCCAGCAGTTTATTGGCGGGGGGGAACTATGGCTACACCTTC.

The CDR3 DNA reads as TGCAGCGCGATCGGGACAGGTCAAGAGACCCAGTACTTC. This sequence encodes CSAIGTGQETQYF. This chain joins TRBV29-1 and TRBJ2-7; TRBD1 agrees at 8 bases. The J call may be incorrect, as the DNA end agrees better with TRBJ2-5. CDR3 length equals 13 residues. Germline-derived CDR1 and CDR2 are SQVTM and ANQGSEA.

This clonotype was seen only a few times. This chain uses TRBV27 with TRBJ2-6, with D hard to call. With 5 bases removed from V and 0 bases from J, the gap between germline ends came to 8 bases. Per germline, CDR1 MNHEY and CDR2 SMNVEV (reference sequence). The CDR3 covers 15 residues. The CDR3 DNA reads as TGTGCCAGCAGTAACCGTTTCTCTGGGGCCAACGTCCTGACTTTC. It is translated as CASSNRFSGANVLTF.

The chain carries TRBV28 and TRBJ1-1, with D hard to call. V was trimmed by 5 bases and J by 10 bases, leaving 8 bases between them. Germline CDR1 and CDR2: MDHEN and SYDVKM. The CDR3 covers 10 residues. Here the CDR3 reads CASSGLGAFF. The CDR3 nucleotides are TGTGCCAGCAGTGGGTTAGGAGCTTTCTTT. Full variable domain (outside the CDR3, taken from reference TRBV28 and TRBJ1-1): DVKVTQSSRYLVKRTGEKVFLECVQDMDHENMFWYRQDPGLGLRLIYFSYDVKMKEKGDIPEGYSVSREKKERFSLILESASTNQTSMYLCASSGLGAFFGQGTRLTVV.

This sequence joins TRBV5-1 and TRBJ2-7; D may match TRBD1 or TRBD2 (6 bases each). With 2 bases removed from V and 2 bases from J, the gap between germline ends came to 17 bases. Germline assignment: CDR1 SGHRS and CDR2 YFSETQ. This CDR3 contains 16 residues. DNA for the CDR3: TGCGCCAGCAGCTTTAAACATGGGGGGCGCCCCTACGAGCAGTACTTC. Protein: CASSFKHGGRPYEQYF.

CDR3 sequence: CATSDRENNEQFF. The CDR3, as DNA: TGTGCCACCAGTGACAGGGAAAACAATGAGCAGTTCTTC. The chain links TRBV24-1 to TRBJ2-1, with D possibly matching TRBD1 (5 bases). Deletions cut 4 bases from V and 5 bases from J, with 8 bases between. From germline, CDR1 is KGHDR and CDR2 SFDVKD. This CDR3 spans 13 amino acids.

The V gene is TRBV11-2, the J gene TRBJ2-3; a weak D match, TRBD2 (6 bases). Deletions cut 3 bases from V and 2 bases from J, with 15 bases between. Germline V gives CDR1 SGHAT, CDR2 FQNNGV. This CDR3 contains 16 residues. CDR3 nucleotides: TGTGCCAGCAGCTTCTCCGGGGGATCCCACACAGATACGCAGTATTTT. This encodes CASSFSGGSHTDTQYF.

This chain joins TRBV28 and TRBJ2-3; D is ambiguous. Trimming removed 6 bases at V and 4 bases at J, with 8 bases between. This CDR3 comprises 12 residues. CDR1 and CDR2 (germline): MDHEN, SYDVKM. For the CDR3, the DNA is TGTGCCAGCAGGAGAGACGCAGATACGCAGTATTTT. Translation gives CASRRDADTQYF.

The CDR3 region is CASSPLSGLGAYEQYF. CDR3 nucleotides: TGTGCCAGCAGCCCACTGTCCGGACTCGGGGCCTACGAGCAGTACTTC. V usage is TRBV6-6 and J usage is TRBJ2-7; D may be TRBD2 (5 bases). The V end lost 6 bases, the J end lost 2 bases, and 20 bases lay between the germline ends. Germline-derived CDR1 and CDR2 are MNHNY and SVGAGI (reference sequence). The CDR3 is 16 amino acids.

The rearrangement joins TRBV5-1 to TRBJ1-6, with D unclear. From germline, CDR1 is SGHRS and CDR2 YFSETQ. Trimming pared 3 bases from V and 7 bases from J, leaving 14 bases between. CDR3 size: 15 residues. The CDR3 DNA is TGCGCCAGCAGCTCGGACGGAAGGATAAATTCACCCCTCCACTTT. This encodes CASSSDGRINSPLHF.

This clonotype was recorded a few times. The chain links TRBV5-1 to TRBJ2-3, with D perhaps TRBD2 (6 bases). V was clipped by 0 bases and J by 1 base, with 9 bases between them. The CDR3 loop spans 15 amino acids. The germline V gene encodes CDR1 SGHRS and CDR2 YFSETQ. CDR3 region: CASSLGDWRTDTQYF. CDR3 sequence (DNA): TGCGCCAGCAGCTTGGGGGACTGGCGCACAGATACGCAGTATTTT.

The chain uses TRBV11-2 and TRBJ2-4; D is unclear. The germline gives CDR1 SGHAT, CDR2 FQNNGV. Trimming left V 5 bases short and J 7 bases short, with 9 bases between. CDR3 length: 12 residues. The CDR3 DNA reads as TGTGCCAGCAGCCAAGAGGAGAACATTCAGTACTTC. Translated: CASSQEENIQYF.

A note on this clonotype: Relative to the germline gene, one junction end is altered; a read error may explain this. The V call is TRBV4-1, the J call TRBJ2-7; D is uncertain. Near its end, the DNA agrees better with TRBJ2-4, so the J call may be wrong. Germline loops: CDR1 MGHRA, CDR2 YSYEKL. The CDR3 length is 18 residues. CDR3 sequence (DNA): TGCGCCAGCGGCCAAGCTGGGGTCCCTACATCGGACAAAAACATTCAGTACTTC. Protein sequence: CASGQAGVPTSDKNIQYF.

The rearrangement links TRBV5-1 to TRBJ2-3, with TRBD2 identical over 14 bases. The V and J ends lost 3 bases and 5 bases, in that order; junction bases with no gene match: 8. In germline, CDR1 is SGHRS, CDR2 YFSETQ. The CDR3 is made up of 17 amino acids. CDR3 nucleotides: TGCGCCAGCAGCTGGGACCCCGGGACTAGCGGGAGAGATACGCAGTATTTT. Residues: CASSWDPGTSGRDTQYF.

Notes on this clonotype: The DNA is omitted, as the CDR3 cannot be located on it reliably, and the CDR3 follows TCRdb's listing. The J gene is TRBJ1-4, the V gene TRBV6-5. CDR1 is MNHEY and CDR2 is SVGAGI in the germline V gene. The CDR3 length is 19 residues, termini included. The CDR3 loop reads CASSYSDQVSMQLMKNCFF.

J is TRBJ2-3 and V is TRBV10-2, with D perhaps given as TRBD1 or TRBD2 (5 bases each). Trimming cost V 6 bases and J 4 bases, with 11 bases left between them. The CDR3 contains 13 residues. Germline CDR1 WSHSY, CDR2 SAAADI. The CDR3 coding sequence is TGCGCCAGCAGGCTACGGGGCGCAGATACGCAGTATTTT. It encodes CASRLRGADTQYF.

CDR3 sequence (DNA): TGCAGTGCATGGACAGGGGAAGCGGGATACAATGAGCAGTTCTTC. It encodes CSAWTGEAGYNEQFF. The V gene is TRBV20-1, the J gene TRBJ2-1; 9 positions match TRBD1. Trimming removed 6 bases from V and 4 bases from J; junction bases left unmatched: 10. Looked up from germline, CDR1 is DFQATT and CDR2 is SNEGSKA (reference sequence). The CDR3 runs 15 residues.

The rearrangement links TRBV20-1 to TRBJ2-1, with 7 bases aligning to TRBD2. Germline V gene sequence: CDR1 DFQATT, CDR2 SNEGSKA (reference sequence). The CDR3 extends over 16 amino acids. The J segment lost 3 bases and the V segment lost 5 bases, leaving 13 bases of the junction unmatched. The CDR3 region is CSAPSPREALYNEQFF. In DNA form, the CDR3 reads TGCAGTGCTCCAAGCCCACGGGAGGCACTCTACAATGAGCAGTTCTTC.

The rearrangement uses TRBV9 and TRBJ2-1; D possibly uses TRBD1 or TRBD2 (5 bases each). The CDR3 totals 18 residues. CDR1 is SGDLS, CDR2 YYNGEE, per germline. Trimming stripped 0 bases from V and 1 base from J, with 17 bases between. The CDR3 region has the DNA TGTGCCAGCAGCGTAGAATTGATGGGGGAGAGTTCCTACAATGAGCAGTTCTTC. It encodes CASSVELMGESSYNEQFF. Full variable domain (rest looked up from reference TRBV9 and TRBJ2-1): DSGVTQTPKHLITATGQRVTLRCSPRSGDLSVYWYQQSLDQGLQFLIQYYNGEERAKGNILERFSAQQFPDLHSELNLSSLELGDSALYFCASSVELMGESSYNEQFFGPGTRLTVL.

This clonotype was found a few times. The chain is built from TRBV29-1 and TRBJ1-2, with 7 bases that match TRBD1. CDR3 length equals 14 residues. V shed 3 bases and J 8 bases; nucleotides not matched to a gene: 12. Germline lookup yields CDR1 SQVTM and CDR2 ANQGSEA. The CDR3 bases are TGCAGCGTTGAGTTTCGCCAGGGGGGTTGGGGCTACACCTTC. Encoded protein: CSVEFRQGGWGYTF.

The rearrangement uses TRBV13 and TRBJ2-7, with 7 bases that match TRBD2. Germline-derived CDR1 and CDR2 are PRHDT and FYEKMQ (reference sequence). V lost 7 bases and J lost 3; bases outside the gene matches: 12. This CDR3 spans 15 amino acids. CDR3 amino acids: CASTSGGGGLYEQYF. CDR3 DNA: TGTGCCAGCACCTCAGGCGGGGGAGGACTCTACGAGCAGTACTTC.

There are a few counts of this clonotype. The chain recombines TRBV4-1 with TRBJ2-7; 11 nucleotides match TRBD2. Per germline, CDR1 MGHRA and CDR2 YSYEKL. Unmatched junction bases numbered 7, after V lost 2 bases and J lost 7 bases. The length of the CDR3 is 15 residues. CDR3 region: CASSQMPLAGDEQYF. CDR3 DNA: TGCGCCAGCAGCCAAATGCCACTAGCGGGAGATGAGCAGTACTTC.

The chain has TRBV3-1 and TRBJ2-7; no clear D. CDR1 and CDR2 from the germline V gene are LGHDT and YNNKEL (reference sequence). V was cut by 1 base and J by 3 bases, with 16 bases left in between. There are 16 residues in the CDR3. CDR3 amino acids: CASSQGLGQQVYEQYF. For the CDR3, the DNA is TGTGCCAGCAGCCAAGGACTCGGGCAGCAAGTCTACGAGCAGTACTTC.

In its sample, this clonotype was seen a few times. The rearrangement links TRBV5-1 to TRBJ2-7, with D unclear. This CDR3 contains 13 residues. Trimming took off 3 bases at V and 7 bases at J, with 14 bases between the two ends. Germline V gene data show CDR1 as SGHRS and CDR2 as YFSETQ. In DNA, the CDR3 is TGCGCCAGCAGCTCCGGGCTTCGGTTTGAGCAGTACTTC. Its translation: CASSSGLRFEQYF.

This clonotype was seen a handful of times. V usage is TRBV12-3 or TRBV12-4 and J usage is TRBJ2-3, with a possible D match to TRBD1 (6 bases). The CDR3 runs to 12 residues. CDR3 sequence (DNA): TGTGCTACTGCAGGGGGCACAGATACGCAGTATTTT. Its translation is CATAGGTDTQYF.

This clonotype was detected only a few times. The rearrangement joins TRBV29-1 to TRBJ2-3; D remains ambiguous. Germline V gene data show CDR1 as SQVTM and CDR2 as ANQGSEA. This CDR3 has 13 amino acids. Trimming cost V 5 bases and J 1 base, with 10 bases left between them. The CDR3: CSVQEYGTDTQYF. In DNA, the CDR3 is TGCAGCGTTCAGGAGTACGGCACAGATACGCAGTATTTT.